This T cell receptor beta chain stems from a study of cytomegalovirus exposure and HLA in healthy donors. Study-level results: Associated with cytomegalovirus, according to the listing, were 150 to 200 TCR beta chains.

Details on this clone: Its antigen is still unknown.

Clones were read by immunoSEQ multiplex PCR, and TCRdb kept only the in-frame ones, dropping some. The table shows 220,000 or so clones, with about 93% occurring only once. Material: PBMCs. The clonotype comes from a woman under 30 in good health and CMV-seronegative.

The CDR3 nucleotides are TGCGCCAGCACGGGTCGCCTGGGCACAGATACGCAGTATTTT. Translating gives CASTGRLGTDTQYF. This chain joins TRBV5-1 and TRBJ2-3; D unclear. V lost 6 bases, J lost 1 base, and 12 bases lay in between. This CDR3 spans 14 amino acids. Germline CDR1 and CDR2: SGHRS and YFSETQ.